This T cell receptor (beta chain) came from a study of T-cell reconstitution after alpha-beta-depleted transplantation in children. The study's findings and limits: Counts and diversity of T cells one year after transplant came mostly from newly produced T cells. Reportedly, only several hundred clones from non-depleted graft cells drove alpha-beta T-cell counts at about two months.

V lost 1 base and J 6 bases, leaving 6 bases between the germline ends. CDR3 length: 13 amino acids. Germline assignment: CDR1 LGHNA and CDR2 YNFKEQ. This sample's TCRbeta library carried unique molecular identifier barcodes. TCRdb redid the calling of the PCR reads with MiXCR, one entry per CDR3 protein. The sample consists of 190,000 or so distinct CDR3 sequences, just under 6.5% of them appearing once. This clonotype was seen only a few times. The antigen remains undetermined. The source of this sequence is a girl in the first two years of life with combined immunodeficiency, due to receive a stem cell transplant. The sequencing here drew on PBMCs, taken before TCRalphabeta/CD19-depleted stem cell transplant. This chain uses TRBV4-2 with TRBJ2-2, with D uncertain. The CDR3 is CASSQAAAGELFF. CDR3 DNA sequence: TGTGCCAGCAGCCAAGCGGCCGCCGGGGAGCTGTTTTTT.